The 24 T cell receptor beta chains below were found in one sample sequenced in a study of shared clonotypes between healthy human individuals. Profiled with immunoSEQ multiplex PCR; TCRdb holds only in-frame clones, not every one. The sample carries more than 2 million clones, approximately 95% recorded once. The sequenced sample was naive CD4+ T cells sorted from blood. Stated subset: CD45RA+ positively selected. The source of these receptors is a man aged 18 to 30 in good health.

The CDR3 region is CASSLRDRIYGYTF. The CDR3, as DNA: TGCGCCAGCAGCCTCCGGGACAGGATATATGGCTACACCTTC. V gene TRBV5-1 combines with J gene TRBJ1-2; 8 nucleotides align to TRBD1. This CDR3 comprises 14 residues. The germline CDR1 and CDR2 sequences are SGHRS and YFSETQ. The V and J ends lost 4 bases and 5 bases, in that order; junction bases with no gene match: 7.

The chain has TRBV7-9 and TRBJ2-3, with TRBD1 identical over 7 bases. CDR1 SEHNR and CDR2 FQNEAQ come from the germline V gene (reference sequence). J was trimmed by 0 bases and V by 5 bases; bases with no gene match: 8. The CDR3 contains 16 residues. The CDR3 bases are TGTGCCAGCAGCCTCCTCGGGACAGCTAGCACAGATACGCAGTATTTT. Translation gives CASSLLGTASTDTQYF.

The genes are TRBV10-3 and TRBJ1-5; perhaps TRBD1 as D (5 bases). This CDR3 has 13 residues. Germline values: CDR1 ENHRY, CDR2 SYGVKD. V was cut by 3 bases and J by 6 bases, with 9 bases left in between. DNA of the CDR3: TGTGCCATCAGTGAAGACAGAATTCAGCCCCAGCATTTT. Amino acid sequence: CAISEDRIQPQHF.

V gene TRBV25-1 combines with J gene TRBJ1-4; TRBD1 aligns across 7 bases. The CDR3 sequence is 14 residues long. After removal of 2 bases from V and 6 bases from J, the junction contained 3 bases not matched to a gene. Per the germline V gene, CDR1 is MGHDK and CDR2 is SYGVNS. The CDR3 DNA reads TGTGCCAGCAGTGAAAGCAGGGGGTATGAAAAACTGTTTTTT. Translated, it gives CASSESRGYEKLFF.

The genes are TRBV7-8 and TRBJ2-1, with TRBD2 matching 7 bases. The CDR3 totals 13 residues. The ends lost 1 base at V and 16 bases at J; junction bases unmatched: 10. Germline CDR1 SGHVS, CDR2 FQNEAQ. The CDR3 DNA follows: TGTGCCAGCAGCTTAGATCTTAGCGGGCCCCCCTTCTTC. Translation gives CASSLDLSGPPFF.

The count of this clone is one. The chain uses TRBV18 and TRBJ2-7; unclear D gene. Trimming pared 3 bases from V and 4 bases from J, leaving 10 bases between. CDR3 length: 13 amino acids. Germline V gives CDR1 KGHSH, CDR2 LQKENI. The DNA for the CDR3 is TGTGCCAGCTCACCCCACGTCCTGTACGAGCAGTACTTC. Translating it yields CASSPHVLYEQYF.

This chain uses TRBV6-1 with TRBJ1-1; D not resolved. This CDR3 has 14 residues. Trimming stripped 8 bases from V and 0 bases from J, with 13 bases between. Germline-derived CDR1 and CDR2 are MNHNS and SASEGT. The DNA for the CDR3 is TGTGCCAGCTCGTCGGTCAGCTTGAACACTGAAGCTTTCTTT. Protein product: CASSSVSLNTEAFF.

The rearrangement joins TRBV2 to TRBJ1-3, with 8 bases that match TRBD1. The CDR3 is made up of 13 amino acids. Germline CDR1 and CDR2: SNHLY and FYNNEI. V was clipped by 7 bases and J by 8 bases; unmatched bases: 7. The CDR3 is CASKRTGLDTIYF. In DNA form, the CDR3 reads TGTGCCAGCAAGAGGACAGGGTTAGACACCATATATTTT.

The chain employs TRBV7-9 and TRBJ2-1, with 8 bases aligning to TRBD1. Germline loops: CDR1 SEHNR, CDR2 FQNEAQ (reference sequence). The V and J ends lost 5 bases and 2 bases, in that order; junction bases with no gene match: 8. The CDR3 sequence is 16 residues long. CDR3 sequence: CASSLRDRPAYNEQFF. In DNA, the CDR3 is TGTGCCAGCAGCCTAAGGGACAGGCCTGCCTACAATGAGCAGTTCTTC.

V is TRBV25-1 and J is TRBJ2-5, with no clear D. The CDR3 contains 11 residues. V lost 6 bases, J lost 3 bases, and 5 bases lay in between. Germline V lookup: CDR1 MGHDK, CDR2 SYGVNS. Here the CDR3 reads CASSLKETQYF. The CDR3 DNA follows: TGTGCCAGCAGCCTTAAAGAGACCCAGTACTTC.

DNA of the CDR3: TGTGCCAGCAGCTCCCTGGGGGACAGGGAACGCCAGCCCCAGCATTTT. Its protein product is CASSSLGDRERQPQHF. This sequence joins TRBV7-2 and TRBJ1-5; 9 nucleotides match TRBD1. CDR3 length: 16 residues. Germline CDR1 SGHTA, CDR2 FQGNSA. Trimming cost V 4 bases and J 7 bases; bases outside gene matches: 11. Drawing the rest from reference TRBV7-2 and TRBJ1-5, the complete variable domain is GAGVSQSPSNKVTEKGKDVELRCDPISGHTALYWYRQSLGQGLEFLIYFQGNSAPDKSGLPSDRFSAERTGGSVSTLTIQRTQQEDSAVYLCASSSLGDRERQPQHFGDGTRLSIL.

The rearrangement links TRBV6-1 to TRBJ1-5; TRBD1 is a possible D gene (5 bases). V was clipped by 1 base and J by 4 bases, with 11 bases between them. The germline gives CDR1 MNHNS, CDR2 SASEGT. The CDR3 runs to 15 residues. CDR3 in amino acids: CASSEGQIPNQPQHF. The CDR3 region has the DNA TGTGCCAGCAGTGAAGGACAGATACCGAATCAGCCCCAGCATTTT.

The V gene is TRBV10-3, the J gene TRBJ1-5; no definite D call. The CDR3 runs 15 residues. The germline CDR1 and CDR2 sequences are ENHRY and SYGVKD. V lost 2 bases and J lost 0, with 8 bases in between. CDR3 in amino acids: CAISERGGSNQPQHF. CDR3 DNA: TGTGCCATCAGTGAGCGTGGCGGTAGCAATCAGCCCCAGCATTTT.

A remark on this clone: In the same sample, other DNA sequences code for this CDR3. This chain connects TRBV28 to TRBJ1-3, with D hard to call. Germline V gene sequence: CDR1 MDHEN, CDR2 SYDVKM. V shed 2 bases and J shed 4 bases, with 9 bases lying between them. CDR3 size: 14 residues. CDR3 bases: TGTGCCAGCAGTTTACGGGGTGGGGGAAACACCATATATTTT. This encodes CASSLRGGGNTIYF.

The rearrangement joins TRBV6-6 to TRBJ1-4; unclear D gene. The CDR3 spans 15 residues. Germline-derived CDR1 and CDR2 are MNHNY and SVGAGI (reference sequence). V was cut by 7 bases and J by 0 bases, with 12 bases left in between. This CDR3 reads CASTAGVATNEKLFF. Written as DNA, the CDR3 is TGTGCCAGCACCGCCGGAGTTGCAACTAATGAAAAACTGTTTTTT.

The V gene is TRBV11-3, the J gene TRBJ2-3; D possibly uses TRBD1 or TRBD2 (5 bases each). Germline V gene data show CDR1 as SGHNT and CDR2 as YENEEA. There are 16 residues in the CDR3. V was pared by 4 bases and J by 0 bases, with 14 bases between. CDR3 amino acids: CASSSGEGSSTDTQYF. CDR3 nucleotide sequence: TGTGCCAGCAGCTCCGGCGAGGGGTCGAGCACAGATACGCAGTATTTT.

The chain carries TRBV19 and TRBJ1-6; TRBD1 is a possible D gene (5 bases). The CDR3 spans 14 residues. Germline CDR1 is LNHDA and CDR2 is SQIVND (reference sequence). The V end lost 6 bases, the J end lost 5 bases, and 11 bases lay between the germline ends. CDR3 residues: CASRPGGDNSPLHF. DNA for the CDR3: TGTGCCAGTAGGCCTGGGGGAGATAATTCACCCCTCCACTTT.

The chain recombines TRBV5-1 with TRBJ1-1; maybe TRBD1 (6 bases). V was clipped by 3 bases and J by 8 bases, with 11 bases between them. Germline V gene data show CDR1 as SGHRS and CDR2 as YFSETQ. There are 12 residues in the CDR3. CDR3 DNA: TGCGCCAGCAGCTCGATTACAGGGGAAGCTTTCTTT. This gives the protein CASSSITGEAFF.

The V and J genes are TRBV4-1 and TRBJ2-1, with TRBD1 matching over 8 bases. This CDR3 is 15 amino acids long. With 0 bases clipped from V and 9 bases from J, the junction kept 7 bases outside the gene matches. The V gene's germline CDR1 is MGHRA and CDR2 YSYEKL. The CDR3 nucleotides are TGCGCCAGCAGCCAAGATCCACAGGGGGTGAGTGAGCAGTTCTTC. Its translation: CASSQDPQGVSEQFF.

The V call is TRBV7-9, the J call TRBJ2-7; possibly TRBD1 or TRBD2 for D (5 bases each). The CDR3 loop spans 17 amino acids. The V gene lost 1 base and the J gene lost 3 bases, with 19 bases spanning the gap. CDR1 is SEHNR, CDR2 FQNEAQ, per germline (reference sequence). CDR3 region: CASSLVVWDARVYEQYF. CDR3 nucleotides: TGTGCCAGCAGCTTAGTAGTTTGGGACGCAAGAGTCTACGAGCAGTACTTC.

The chain's CDR3 is CAWTSGPLDEQYF. In nucleotides, the CDR3 is TGTGCCTGGACTAGCGGACCCCTGGACGAGCAGTACTTC. This chain links TRBV30 with TRBJ2-7; TRBD2 matches 7 bases. This CDR3 is built from 13 residues. J was trimmed by 5 bases and V by 4 bases; bases with no gene match: 8. CDR1 is GTSNPN and CDR2 is SVGIG in the germline V gene (reference sequence).

The chain carries TRBV11-3 and TRBJ2-3; 10 bases are a match to TRBD2. The CDR3 is made up of 17 amino acids. V dropped 2 bases and J dropped 4; count of bases not matched to a gene: 9. The germline V gene encodes CDR1 SGHNT and CDR2 YENEEA. Written as DNA, the CDR3 is TGTGCCAGCAGCTTACGGTCGCAGCGGGGGGGCTCAGATACGCAGTATTTT. Translation: CASSLRSQRGGSDTQYF.

This chain links TRBV20-1 with TRBJ1-1; D possibly corresponds to TRBD1 (5 bases). The CDR3 has 11 amino acids. Trimming pared 5 bases from V and 6 bases from J, leaving 10 bases between. The germline V gene encodes CDR1 DFQATT and CDR2 SNEGSKA (reference sequence). The CDR3 loop reads CSAAKGPEAFF. DNA of the CDR3: TGCAGTGCTGCGAAGGGGCCTGAAGCTTTCTTT.

The CDR3 DNA sequence: TGTGCCACCAGCAGAGTCCGTTTTTGGTACTTC. It encodes CATSRVRFWYF. The chain is built from TRBV15 and TRBJ2-7; D gene ambiguous. In germline, CDR1 is LNHNV, CDR2 YYDKDF (reference sequence). This CDR3 has 11 residues. Deletions cut 1 base from V and 12 bases from J, with 10 bases between.